The rows below give T cell receptor beta chains drawn from one sample of a study of cytotoxic CD8 clonotypes in ibrutinib-treated CLL. Using immunoSEQ multiplex PCR, the repertoire was profiled, and TCRdb retains in-frame clones only, with some absent. The repertoire holds about 140,000 clones, around 80% seen once, with roughly 7.2% in the top ten. Material: PBMCs, obtained after 36 months of ibrutinib treatment. Receptor source: a human donor with chronic lymphocytic leukemia. The CDR3 runs from the conserved cysteine through the conserved F or W. Fields, in order: V gene, clone size, J gene, D gene, CDR3 DNA, CDR3 protein. The D gene is left open where the match is weak. Clone sizes are given selectively: once, few, many, or a class where the clone is expanded.

TRBV29-1	.	TRBJ2-1	TRBD2	TGCAGCGTTGTTATGTCTAGCGGGAGTGAGCAGTTCTTC	CSVVMSSGSEQFF
TRBV15	.	TRBJ2-7	.	TGTGCCACCAGCAGAGATAAGTCCTCCTACGAGCAGTACTTC	CATSRDKSSYEQYF
TRBV11-1	.	TRBJ1-2	TRBD1	TGTGCCAGCAGCTTAATTGCAGGGGGCCATGGCTACACCTTC	CASSLIAGGHGYTF
TRBV10-3	.	TRBJ1-2	.	TGTGCCATCATCCGAGAGGGTCAGGCGAACTATGGCTACACCTTC	CAIIREGQANYGYTF
TRBV5-1	.	TRBJ1-2	.	TGCGCCAGCAGCCCGACAGGCGGGTATGGCTACACCTTC	CASSPTGGYGYTF
TRBV7-9	.	TRBJ1-2	.	TGTGCCAGCAGCTTAGCAAACTATGGCTACACCTTC	CASSLANYGYTF
TRBV5-1	.	TRBJ2-5	.	TGCGCCAGCAGCTGGCAGACGGGACCTCAAGAGACCCAGTACTTC	CASSWQTGPQETQYF
TRBV7-2	.	TRBJ1-2	.	TGTGCCAGCAGCTTTCCCCCCTGGGGGCAGGTGTTCTATGGCTACACCTTC	CASSFPPWGQVFYGYTF
TRBV27	once	TRBJ2-2	TRBD1	TGTGCCAGCAGTAGACCGGGACAGGGGAGCATCAGGGAGCTGTTTTTT	CASSRPGQGSIRELFF
TRBV6-1	.	TRBJ2-3	TRBD2	TGTGCCAGCAGGCGGGGCGGGGGGACAGATACGCAGTATTTT	CASRRGGGTDTQYF
TRBV13	.	TRBJ2-7	TRBD2	TGTGCCAGCAGCGCGGGACTAGCGGGAGAGTCCTACGAGCAGTACTTC	CASSAGLAGESYEQYF
TRBV5-1	.	TRBJ1-5	.	TGCGCCAGCAGCTTGGGGGCAGGGCGGAATCAGCCCCAGCATTTT	CASSLGAGRNQPQHF
TRBV10-1	few	TRBJ2-1	.	TGCGCCAGCAGTGGTTTAGAGAGTTTACAGTTCTTC	CASSGLESLQFF
TRBV10-3	.	TRBJ2-7	.	TGTGCCACTGGGGACTCCGCCTACGAGCAGTACTTC	CATGDSAYEQYF
TRBV18	.	TRBJ2-7	.	TGTGCCAGCTCCCGGTCAGGGGCCGGGTCCTACGAGCAGTACTTC	CASSRSGAGSYEQYF
TRBV11-2	.	TRBJ2-1	.	TGTGCCAGCACCCAGAAACCTTTTACCTACAATGAGCAGTTCTTC	CASTQKPFTYNEQFF
TRBV9	once	TRBJ2-1	.	TGTGCCAGCAGCGTAGAGTTCCCCCCCCGGCGCGACAATGAGCAGTTCTTC	CASSVEFPPRRDNEQFF
TRBV6-6	.	TRBJ1-5	.	TGTGCCAGCAGTAGGGGGGGAGGCAATCAGCCCCAGCATTTT	CASSRGGGNQPQHF
TRBV6-1	.	TRBJ1-6	.	TGTGCCAGCAGTGCTGACAGTAATTCACCCCTCCACTTT	CASSADSNSPLHF
TRBV5-1	.	TRBJ1-2	TRBD1	TGCGCCAGCAGACTAACAGGGGCCTATGGCTACACCTTC	CASRLTGAYGYTF
TRBV5-1	.	TRBJ2-5	TRBD2	TGCGCCAGCAGCTTAATGAGCGGGAGTAGGGAGACCCAGTACTTC	CASSLMSGSRETQYF
TRBV28	.	TRBJ2-5	TRBD1	TGTGCCAGCAGTCCCATCCTCATTATTTCGGGACAGCGCCCTGAAGAGACCCAGTACTTC	CASSPILIISGQRPEETQYF
TRBV19	.	TRBJ2-5	TRBD2	TGTGCCAGTAGTCCGGGACTAGTGGAGACCCAGTACTTC	CASSPGLVETQYF
TRBV9	once	TRBJ2-7	.	TGTGCCAGCGGAAGCGGGGACACCTACGAGCAGTACTTC	CASGSGDTYEQYF
TRBV4-2	.	TRBJ2-7	.	TGTGCCAGCAGCCCGGACGCAGGGTACCCCTACGAGCAGTACTTC	CASSPDAGYPYEQYF
TRBV19	few	TRBJ1-1	.	TGTGCCAGTAGTATAGACAGGCTCACTGAAGCTTTCTTT	CASSIDRLTEAFF
TRBV13	.	TRBJ2-1	TRBD2	TGTGCCAGCAGCCAAGCGAGCGGGAGGAAATCCTACAATGAGCAGTTCTTC	CASSQASGRKSYNEQFF
TRBV25-1	.	TRBJ1-2	.	TGTGCCAGCAGTGAATCCCAACAGGGTACCCGCGGCTACACCTTC	CASSESQQGTRGYTF
TRBV29-1	.	TRBJ1-5	.	TGCAGCGCAGGCCAGGGACCCAATCAGCCCCAGCATTTT	CSAGQGPNQPQHF
TRBV15	.	TRBJ2-3	.	TGTGCCACCAGCAGGGAGGATGTAGGTACGCAGTATTTT	CATSREDVGTQYF
TRBV6-5	few	TRBJ2-2	.	TGTGCCAGCAGTGTGGGCGGGGAGCTGTTTTTT	CASSVGGELFF
TRBV19	.	TRBJ2-5	.	TGTGCCAGTAGTTCGTTCGCGGGTGAGAAGACCCAGTACTTC	CASSSFAGEKTQYF
TRBV6-4	.	TRBJ2-7	.	TGTGCCAGCAGTGACTCTCCGAGTTCGGATCAATACTTC	CASSDSPSSDQYF
TRBV19	.	TRBJ1-5	.	TGTGCCAGTAGTATAGATCCTTTCTATCCACAGCCCCAGCATTTT	CASSIDPFYPQPQHF
TRBV4-1	.	TRBJ1-2	TRBD1	TGCGCCAGCAGCCAAGATAAGGACAGGCCCTATGGCTACACCTTC	CASSQDKDRPYGYTF